A selection of T cell receptor beta chains follows, all from one sample in a study of blood T cell repertoires in COVID-19. Sequenced by immunoSEQ multiplex PCR; TCRdb stores in-frame clones only, minus some. The repertoire holds over 200,000 clones, less than 85% seen once, with approximately 1.8% in the top ten. The source material was PBMCs or T cells enriched from blood (not recorded which). The source is a man in his sixties who had recovered from COVID-19. Each CDR3 is given with its conserved first and last residue. A D gene is named only where the DNA matches it firmly. Not every row has a clone size; where given, it reads once, few, many or a size class.

j_call | d_call | clone_size | v_call | cdr3_nt | cdr3_aa
TRBJ1-4 | TRBD1 | NA | TRBV19 | TGTGCCAGTAGTGCAGGGGGAACTAATGAAAAACTGTTTTTT | CASSAGGTNEKLFF
TRBJ1-1 | NA | NA | TRBV27 | TGTGCCAGCAGTTTATCATCAGGGTTGGGCACTGAAGCTTTCTTT | CASSLSSGLGTEAFF
TRBJ2-1 | TRBD2 | NA | TRBV5-4 | TGTGCCAGCAGCTTGACTAGCGAGATTATCAATGAGCAGTTCTTC | CASSLTSEIINEQFF
TRBJ1-6 | NA | NA | TRBV7-3 | TGTGCCAGCAGCTTCGGAGGGAGTAATTCACCCCTCCACTTT | CASSFGGSNSPLHF
TRBJ2-5 | NA | NA | TRBV3-1/TRBV3-2 | TGTGCCAGCAGCCAATTTCAGTTGGTTCAGTACCAAGAGACCCAGTACTTC | CASSQFQLVQYQETQYF
TRBJ2-3 | TRBD2 | NA | TRBV3-1/TRBV3-2 | TGTGCCAGCAGCCTATCTAGCGGGGGGGCAGGAGATACGCAGTATTTT | CASSLSSGGAGDTQYF
TRBJ2-1 | TRBD1 | NA | TRBV6-5 | TGTGCCAGCAGATCCGGGACAGTACCCCTGATGCAGTTCTTC | CASRSGTVPLMQFF
TRBJ2-6 | TRBD1 | NA | TRBV7-9 | TGTGCCAGCAGCTTGGGGACAGGCCCACTCTCTGGGGCCAACGTCCTGACTTTC | CASSLGTGPLSGANVLTF
TRBJ2-1 | TRBD2 | NA | TRBV23-1 | TGCGCCAGCAGTCAATCGGAGACTAGCGGGGGGGCCGATGAGCAGTTCTTC | CASSQSETSGGADEQFF
TRBJ1-2 | NA | NA | TRBV2 | TGTGCCAGCAGATCGGGGTTGGGGAATGGCTACACCTTC | CASRSGLGNGYTF
TRBJ1-5 | TRBD1 | NA | TRBV19 | TGTGCCAGTAGTACCTATACAGGGGATCAGCCCCAGCATTTT | CASSTYTGDQPQHF
TRBJ1-1 | TRBD1 | NA | TRBV6-5 | TGTGCCAGCAGCGGGACAGAAGAGAACACTGAAGCTTTCTTT | CASSGTEENTEAFF
TRBJ1-5 | NA | NA | TRBV5-1 | TGCGCCAGCAGGGCGGGTCAAAATCAGCCCCAGCATTTT | CASRAGQNQPQHF
TRBJ1-1 | TRBD1 | NA | TRBV7-9 | TGTGCCAGCAGCCAGACTCCGGGACAGGGGGCAGGCACTGAAGCTTTCTTT | CASSQTPGQGAGTEAFF
TRBJ1-2 | TRBD1 | NA | TRBV5-1 | TGCGCCAGCAGCTTGGCGGGGACAGGGCTGGAGCATGGCTACACCTTC | CASSLAGTGLEHGYTF
TRBJ1-2 | NA | NA | TRBV5-1 | TGCGCCAGCAGCCCGGAGTCCCCAGGGACTTTTGGCTACACCTTC | CASSPESPGTFGYTF
TRBJ1-2 | NA | NA | TRBV20-1 | TGCAGTGCTAGTGGGTGGGAGGGCTACACCTTC | CSASGWEGYTF
TRBJ1-6 | TRBD1 | NA | TRBV25-1 | TGTGCCAGCAGTAGGGGGCATAATTCACCCCTCCACTTT | CASSRGHNSPLHF
TRBJ2-3 | TRBD1 | NA | TRBV11-2 | TGTGCCAGCAGCCTCGGACAGGAGGTCACAGATACGCAGTATTTT | CASSLGQEVTDTQYF
TRBJ2-3 | NA | NA | TRBV7-9 | TGTGCCAGCAGCCAGGTTGGGAGAGATACGCAGTATTTT | CASSQVGRDTQYF
TRBJ1-6 | NA | NA | TRBV10-2 | TGCGCCAGCAGCCACTCTTCTGCAGGGGCATATAATTCACCCCTCCACTTT | CASSHSSAGAYNSPLHF
TRBJ2-2 | NA | NA | TRBV7-2 | TGTGCCAGCAGCACCGGGACTTTCAACACCGGGGAGCTGTTTTTT | CASSTGTFNTGELFF
TRBJ1-1 | NA | NA | TRBV19 | TGTGCCAGTAGCTACGGAGTGGTCGCTGAAGCTTTCTTT | CASSYGVVAEAFF
TRBJ1-5 | NA | NA | TRBV12-3/TRBV12-4 | TGTGCCAGCAGTTATGAGAGGGATCAGCCCCAGCATTTT | CASSYERDQPQHF
TRBJ2-2 | NA | NA | TRBV5-1 | TGCGCCAGCAGTTATACAACCGGACACCCTAAACTCGCCGGGGAGCTGTTTTTT | CASSYTTGHPKLAGELFF
TRBJ1-2 | TRBD1 | once | TRBV25-1 | TGTGCCAGCAGACCGGGACAGGGGTTCTATGGCTACACCTTC | CASRPGQGFYGYTF
TRBJ2-3 | NA | NA | TRBV7-9 | TGTGCCAGCAGCAAGCTGGCGGGGTTGAGGTCAGATACGCAGTATTTT | CASSKLAGLRSDTQYF
TRBJ1-6 | TRBD1 | NA | TRBV6-2/TRBV6-3 | TGTGCCAGCAGTTACTCGACGGGACAGGTTAATTCACCCCTCCACTTT | CASSYSTGQVNSPLHF